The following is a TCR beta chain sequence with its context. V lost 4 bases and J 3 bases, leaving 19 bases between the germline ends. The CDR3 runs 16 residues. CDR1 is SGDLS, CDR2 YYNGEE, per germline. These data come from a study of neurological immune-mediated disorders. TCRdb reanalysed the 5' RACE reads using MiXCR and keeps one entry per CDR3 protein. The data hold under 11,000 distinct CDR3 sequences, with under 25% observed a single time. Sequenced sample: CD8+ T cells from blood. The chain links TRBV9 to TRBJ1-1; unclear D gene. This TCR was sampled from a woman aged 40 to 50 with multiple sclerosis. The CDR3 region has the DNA TGTGCCAGCAGCCCCCTAGTAGGGATTCGCGACACTGAAGCTTTCTTT. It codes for CASSPLVGIRDTEAFF. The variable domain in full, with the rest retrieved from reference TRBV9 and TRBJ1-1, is DSGVTQTPKHLITATGQRVTLRCSPRSGDLSVYWYQQSLDQGLQFLIQYYNGEERAKGNILERFSAQQFPDLHSELNLSSLELGDSALYFCASSPLVGIRDTEAFFGQGTRLTVV.